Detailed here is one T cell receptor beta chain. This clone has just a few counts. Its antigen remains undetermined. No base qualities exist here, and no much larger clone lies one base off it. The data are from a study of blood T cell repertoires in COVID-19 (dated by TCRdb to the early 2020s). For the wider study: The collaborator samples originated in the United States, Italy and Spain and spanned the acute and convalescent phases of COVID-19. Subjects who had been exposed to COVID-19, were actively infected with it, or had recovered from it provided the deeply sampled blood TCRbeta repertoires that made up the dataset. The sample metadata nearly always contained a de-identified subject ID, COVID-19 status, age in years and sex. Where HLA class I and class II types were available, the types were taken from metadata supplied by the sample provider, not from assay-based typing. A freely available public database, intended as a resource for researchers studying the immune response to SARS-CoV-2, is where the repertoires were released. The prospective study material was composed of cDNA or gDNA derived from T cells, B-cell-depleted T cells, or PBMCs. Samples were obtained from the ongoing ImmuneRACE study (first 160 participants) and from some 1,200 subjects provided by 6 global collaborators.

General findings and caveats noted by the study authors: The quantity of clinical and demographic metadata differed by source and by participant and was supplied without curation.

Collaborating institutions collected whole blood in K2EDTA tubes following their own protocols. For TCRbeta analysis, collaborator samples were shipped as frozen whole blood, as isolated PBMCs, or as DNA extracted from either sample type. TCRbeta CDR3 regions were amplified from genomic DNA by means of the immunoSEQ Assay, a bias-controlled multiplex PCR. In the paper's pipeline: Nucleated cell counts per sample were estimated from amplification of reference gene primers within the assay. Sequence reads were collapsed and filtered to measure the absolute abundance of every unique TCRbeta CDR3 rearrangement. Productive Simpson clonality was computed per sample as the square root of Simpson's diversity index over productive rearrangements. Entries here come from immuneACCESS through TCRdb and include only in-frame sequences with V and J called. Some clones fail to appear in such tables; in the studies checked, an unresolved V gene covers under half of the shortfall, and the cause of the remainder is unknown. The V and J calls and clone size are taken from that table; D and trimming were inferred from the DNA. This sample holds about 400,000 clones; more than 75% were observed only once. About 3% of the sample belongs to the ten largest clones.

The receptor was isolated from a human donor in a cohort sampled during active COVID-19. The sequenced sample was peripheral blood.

CDR3 sequence: CASSPPASGTGLSSGNTIYF. The DNA sequence is as follows: TGTGCCAGCAGTCCCCCCGCCTCTGGGACAGGCCTTTCCTCTGGAAACACCATATATTTT. The chain joins TRBV2 to TRBJ1-3; 8 middle bases align to TRBD1. The cysteine opens and the phenylalanine closes a CDR3 of 20 amino acids. CDR3 DNA is the only sequence kept; it has 60 bases, read in frame from the first base. CDR1 is given as SNHLY and CDR2 as FYNNEI, both from the germline V gene. From V the trimming removes 5 bases and from J it removes 0 bases, while the gene matches leave 18 bases of the junction unaccounted for.